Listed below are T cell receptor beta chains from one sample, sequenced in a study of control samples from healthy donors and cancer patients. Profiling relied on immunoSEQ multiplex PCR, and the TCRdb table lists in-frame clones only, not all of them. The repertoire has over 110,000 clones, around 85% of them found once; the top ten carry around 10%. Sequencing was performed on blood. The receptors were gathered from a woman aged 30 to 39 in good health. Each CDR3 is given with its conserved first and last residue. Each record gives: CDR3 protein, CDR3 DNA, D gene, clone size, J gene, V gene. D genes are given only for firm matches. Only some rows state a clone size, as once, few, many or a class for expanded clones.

CASRPSGRRDTDTQYF TGTGCCAGTAGGCCGTCGGGGCGGCGGGACACAGATACGCAGTATTTT . . TRBJ2-3 TRBV19
CAWSLTGTGGAGEKLFF TGTGCCTGGAGTCTAACCGGGACAGGGGGCGCTGGGGAAAAACTGTTTTTT TRBD1 once TRBJ1-4 TRBV30
CASSLRGQGNTGELFF TGCGCCAGCAGCCTGCGGGGACAGGGAAACACCGGGGAGCTGTTTTTT TRBD1 . TRBJ2-2 TRBV5-1
CASRIADEKLFF TGCGCCAGCAGAATAGCTGATGAAAAACTGTTTTTT . . TRBJ1-4 TRBV5-1
CATSEEGSPYNEQFF TGTGCCACCAGTGAGGAGGGCAGTCCCTACAATGAGCAGTTCTTC . once TRBJ2-1 TRBV24-1
CASSIGHSSYEQYF TGTGCCAGTAGTATTGGACACTCCTCCTACGAGCAGTACTTC . . TRBJ2-7 TRBV19
CASSLLGKNTEAFF TGTGCCAGCAGCTTATTAGGAAAGAACACTGAAGCTTTCTTT . . TRBJ1-1 TRBV7-9
CASSLGESSGIGNEQFF TGTGCCAGCAGCTTAGGGGAGTCTAGCGGGATTGGCAATGAGCAGTTCTTC TRBD2 few TRBJ2-1 TRBV11-2
CASSQGGKGELVYF TGTGCCAGCAGCCAAGGGGGGAAGGGAGAACTAGTGTACTTC . . TRBJ2-7 TRBV3-1/TRBV3-2
CASRQGSSYNEQFF TGTGCCAGCAGGCAGGGAAGCTCCTACAATGAGCAGTTCTTC . . TRBJ2-1 TRBV2
CATSGTSGSPSDEQFF TGTGCCACCAGCGGGACTAGCGGGAGCCCCTCGGATGAGCAGTTCTTC TRBD2 . TRBJ2-1 TRBV24-1
CASSLWGAQPTWADTQYF TGTGCCAGCAGTCTTTGGGGCGCCCAACCCACCTGGGCAGATACGCAGTATTTT . . TRBJ2-3 TRBV2
CASSAFWGAGQPQHF TGTGCCAGCAGTGCCTTCTGGGGGGCCGGGCAGCCCCAGCATTTT . . TRBJ1-5 TRBV6-4
CASSSGTPSYEQYF TGTGCCAGTAGTAGCGGGACACCCTCCTACGAGCAGTACTTC . . TRBJ2-7 TRBV19
CASSYSGGGSSYNEQFF TGTGCCAGCAGTTACTCGGGTGGCGGAAGCTCCTACAATGAGCAGTTCTTC . . TRBJ2-1 TRBV6-2/TRBV6-3
CASSLYTGELFF TGTGCCAGCAGCCTTTACACCGGGGAGCTGTTTTTT . . TRBJ2-2 TRBV3-1/TRBV3-2
CASSGGGDETQYF TGTGCCAGCAGTGGAGGGGGCGATGAGACCCAGTACTTC TRBD1 . TRBJ2-5 TRBV2
CASSRAPEAYGYTF TGTGCCAGCAGTCGGGCGCCCGAAGCCTATGGCTACACCTTC . . TRBJ1-2 TRBV27
CASSVGGVSGYTF TGTGCCAGCAGCGTAGGAGGTGTTTCTGGCTACACCTTC . . TRBJ1-2 TRBV9
CASSQGSGVGYGNTIYF TGTGCCAGCAGCCAAGGCTCAGGGGTAGGATATGGAAACACCATATATTTT . . TRBJ1-3 TRBV4-2
CASSSGSADTQYF TGTGCCAGCTCATCGGGGAGCGCAGATACGCAGTATTTT . . TRBJ2-3 TRBV18
CASSVLRDTEAFF TGTGCCAGCAGCGTATTGAGGGACACTGAAGCTTTCTTT . . TRBJ1-1 TRBV9
CASSPGGGSPLHF TGTGCCAGTAGTCCCGGCGGGGGTTCACCCCTCCACTTT . . TRBJ1-6 TRBV19
CASSIRPGDSSPDTQYF TGTGCCAGCAGCATACGACCCGGGGACAGCTCACCGGATACGCAGTATTTT TRBD1 . TRBJ2-3 TRBV13
CASSQDTGQPQHF TGTGCCAGCAGCCAAGATACGGGTCAGCCCCAGCATTTT . . TRBJ1-5 TRBV3-1/TRBV3-2
CARRTSDTLANTGELFF TGTGCCAGGCGGACTAGCGATACCCTCGCGAACACCGGGGAGCTGTTTTTT TRBD2 few TRBJ2-2 TRBV2
CASSRQGTEAFF TGTGCCAGCAGTCGACAGGGCACTGAAGCTTTCTTT TRBD1 . TRBJ1-1 TRBV6-6
CASSLAGPYGYTF TGTGCCAGCAGCCTGGCGGGCCCCTATGGCTACACCTTC . . TRBJ1-2 TRBV7-9
CAGSQDRATRGYTF TGTGCCGGCAGCCAAGACAGGGCAACCAGGGGCTACACCTTC TRBD1 . TRBJ1-2 TRBV3-1/TRBV3-2
CASSINSGSAYNEQFF TGTGCCAGCAGCATAAATAGCGGGAGCGCCTACAATGAGCAGTTCTTC TRBD2 . TRBJ2-1 TRBV7-6
CASSQDLPLAGDTRSTDTQYF TGTGCCAGCAGCCAAGATTTGCCTCTAGCGGGAGATACGAGGAGCACAGATACGCAGTATTTT TRBD2 . TRBJ2-3 TRBV14
CASSPRQEPIYEQYF TGTGCCAGCAGCCCCCGACAGGAACCCATCTACGAGCAGTACTTC . . TRBJ2-7 TRBV5-4
CASSSGGGGPGSYEQYF TGTGCCAGCAGCTCCGGAGGGGGAGGGCCAGGTTCGTACGAGCAGTACTTC . . TRBJ2-7 TRBV11-3
CASSFHVGLQGTGNEAFF TGTGCCAGTAGTTTTCATGTCGGACTGCAGGGGACAGGGAATGAAGCTTTCTTT TRBD1 . TRBJ1-1 TRBV19